The present TCR beta chain was sequenced within a study of blood T cell dynamics during melanoma immunotherapy. Findings of the study overall: Whether repertoire-driving clones were melanoma-specific could not be determined. PBMC repertoires of eventual disease-control patients split at W3 into clonality or diversity gains.

TCRdb's copy holds only in-frame clones and misses some; the assay was immunoSEQ multiplex PCR. The data hold about 9,900 clones, with approximately 83% observed a single time. Described time point: pre-treatment baseline. The V segment lost 7 bases and the J segment 0 bases; nucleotides outside the gene matches: 3. Germline V gene sequence: CDR1 LGHNA, CDR2 YNFKEQ. The CDR3 totals 14 residues. A remark on this clone: Its antigen is unidentified.

The clonotype was recovered from a human donor with melanoma. The genes are TRBV4-2 and TRBJ2-3; the match to TRBD1 covers 8 bases. Sample: blood, taken from a patient treated with checkpoint blockade. CDR3 residues: CASTRTGSTDTQYF. The CDR3 region has the DNA TGTGCCAGCACCCGGACAGGGAGCACAGATACGCAGTATTTT.